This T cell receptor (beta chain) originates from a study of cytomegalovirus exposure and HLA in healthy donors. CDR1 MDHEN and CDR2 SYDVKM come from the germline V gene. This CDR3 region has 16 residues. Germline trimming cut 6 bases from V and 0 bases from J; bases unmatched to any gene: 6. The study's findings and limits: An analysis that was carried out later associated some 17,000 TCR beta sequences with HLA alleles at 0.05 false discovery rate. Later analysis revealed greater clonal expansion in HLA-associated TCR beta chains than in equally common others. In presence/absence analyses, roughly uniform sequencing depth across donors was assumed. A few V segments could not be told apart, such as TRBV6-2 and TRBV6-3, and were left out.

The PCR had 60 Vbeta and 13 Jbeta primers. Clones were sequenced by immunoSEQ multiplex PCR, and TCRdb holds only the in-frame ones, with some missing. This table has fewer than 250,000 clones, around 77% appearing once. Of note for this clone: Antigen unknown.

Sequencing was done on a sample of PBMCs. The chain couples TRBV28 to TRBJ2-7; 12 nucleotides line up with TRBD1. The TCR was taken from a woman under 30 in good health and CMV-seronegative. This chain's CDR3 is CASSPGTGGVSYEQYF. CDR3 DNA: TGTGCCAGCAGCCCAGGGACAGGGGGCGTCTCCTACGAGCAGTACTTC.